This T cell receptor (beta chain) came from a study of CD8 T cells in Susac syndrome. A quantity of roughly 0.5 to 1 ug RNA underwent reverse transcription using random hexamers. TCRdb re-derived calls from the immunoSEQ multiplex PCR reads in MiXCR, one entry per CDR3 protein. The table lists tens of thousands of distinct CDR3 sequences, roughly 95% of them singletons. With 5 bases removed from V and 6 bases from J, the gap between germline ends came to 17 bases. Germline CDR1 and CDR2: SQVTM and ANQGSEA. The CDR3 runs 13 residues. The sequenced material came from CD4+ T cells from PBMCs. J is TRBJ2-7 and V is TRBV29-1; D may correspond to TRBD1 or TRBD2 (6 bases each). The sequence derives from a human donor with multiple sclerosis. The CDR3 protein is CSVTGTGGTEQYF. In nucleotides, the CDR3 is TGCAGCGTTACCGGGACTGGGGGCACCGAGCAGTACTTC.